These 9 T cell receptor beta chains were all obtained from the same sample, sequenced in a study of regulatory T cells in long-lasting Graves disease (dated by TCRdb to the early 2020s). The time point label of this sample denotes: newly diagnosed GD, antithyroid drugs for less than 3 months. For both TCR sequencing and RNA sequencing, RNA was extracted from PBMCs in TRIzol. The library was prepared using multiplex PCR. Sequencing instrument: Illumina HiSeq 4000. iRepertoire HTBI primers and Arm-PCR amplification of CDR3 regions were used to construct TCR beta libraries. The raw public data were reprocessed by TCRdb itself: fastp quality trimming at Q25, MiXCR clonotype calling, in-frame beta chains only. CDR3 protein sequences are deduplicated, and each keeps its most common genes and DNA. In this sample the table shows 400,000 to 500,000 distinct CDR3 sequences, about 16% of which occur a single time. The ten top clones hold 9.5% to 12% of the sample.

The same sample was also studied in work on T cells in Graves' hyperthyroidism and ophthalmopathy.

The sequenced sample was peripheral blood mononuclear cells (PBMCs), obtained at new diagnosis, from a patient treated with antithyroid drugs. These receptors all stem from a woman under 40 with Graves disease. Donor details come from another sample of the same person, matched by shared clones.

This clonotype has a handful of counts. The CDR3 sequence: CASSQDAGVHYEQYF. As DNA, the CDR3 is TGTGCCAGCAGCCAAGATGCCGGGGTGCACTACGAGCAGTACTTC. This chain joins TRBV14 and TRBJ2-7; tentatively, D is TRBD2 (5 bases). V lost 0 bases, J lost 3 bases, and 12 bases lay in between. The CDR3 sequence is 15 residues long. CDR1 and CDR2 from the germline V gene are SGHDN and FVKESK.

This clonotype was seen at least ten times. The chain links TRBV28 to TRBJ2-1; 7 bases are a match to TRBD1. The V gene end was trimmed by 6 bases and the J gene end by 3 bases; junction bases not matched to a gene: 8. CDR3 length equals 15 residues. Germline CDR1 MDHEN, CDR2 SYDVKM. The CDR3 DNA reads TGTGCCAGCAGAATACAGACAGGGTACTACAATGAGCAGTTCTTC. As protein: CASRIQTGYYNEQFF.

This clonotype was seen at least ten times. This chain uses TRBV6-1 with TRBJ1-2; TRBD1 might be the D (6 bases). V was trimmed by 6 bases and J by 3 bases, leaving 8 bases between them. Germline CDR1 is MNHNS and CDR2 is SASEGT. This CDR3 region has 12 residues. CDR3 bases: TGTGCCAGCAGAAACAGGGACTATGGCTACACCTTC. It encodes CASRNRDYGYTF.

This clonotype was picked up many times. This chain joins TRBV30 and TRBJ1-3; D remains ambiguous. The V gene's germline CDR1 is GTSNPN and CDR2 SVGIG (reference sequence). V gave up 0 bases and J gave up 1 base, with 7 bases separating them. The CDR3 consists of 14 residues. Here the CDR3 reads CAWSVWGSGNTIYF. The CDR3, as DNA: TGTGCCTGGAGTGTATGGGGATCTGGAAACACCATATATTTT.

This clonotype occurred many times. The gene calls are TRBV5-1 and TRBJ2-5; tentative D call: TRBD2 (6 bases). The V gene lost 0 bases and the J gene lost 3 bases, with 12 bases spanning the gap. The V gene's germline CDR1 is SGHRS and CDR2 YFSETQ. The CDR3 is 15 amino acids. CDR3 sequence reads: CASSLGLGSEETQYF. The CDR3 DNA reads TGCGCCAGCAGCTTGGGACTAGGGAGCGAAGAGACCCAGTACTTC.

The chain employs TRBV27 and TRBJ2-7, with D perhaps TRBD1 (6 bases). Germline CDR1 is MNHEY and CDR2 is SMNVEV (reference sequence). The CDR3 is 16 residues long. Trimming stripped 4 bases from V and 0 bases from J, with 16 bases between. The CDR3 loop is CASSYRTAMCSYEQYF. As DNA, the CDR3 is TGTGCCAGCAGTTACCGGACAGCAATGTGCTCCTACGAGCAGTACTTC.

This chain joins TRBV4-3 and TRBJ2-7; 11 positions match TRBD2. This CDR3 spans 17 amino acids. J gave up 2 bases and V 1 base, and 7 bases lay outside the gene matches. Per germline, CDR1 LGHNA and CDR2 YSLEER. The CDR3 DNA sequence: TGCGCCAGCAGCCAAGGATTTACGACTAGCGGGACCTACGAGCAGTACTTC. It encodes CASSQGFTTSGTYEQYF.

CDR3 loop: CASSYDGWGPGSGANVLTF. The CDR3 DNA reads TGTGCCAGCAGTTACGACGGTTGGGGGCCGGGGTCTGGGGCCAACGTCCTGACTTTC. The chain is built from TRBV6-5 and TRBJ2-6; D is perhaps TRBD1 (6 bases). V dropped 2 bases and J dropped 1 base, with 18 bases sitting between them. This CDR3 is built from 19 residues. In germline, CDR1 is MNHEY, CDR2 SVGAGI.

This clonotype was picked up many times. This chain links TRBV3-1 with TRBJ2-3, with D perhaps given as TRBD1 or TRBD2 (5 bases each). This CDR3 has 13 amino acids. Per the germline V gene, CDR1 is LGHDT and CDR2 is YNNKEL (reference sequence). V shed 1 base and J shed 8 bases, with 10 bases lying between them. The DNA for the CDR3 is TGTGCCAGCAGCCAAGGTCCAGGGACTACGCAGTATTTT. This sequence encodes CASSQGPGTTQYF.